Listed below are T cell receptor beta chains from one sample, sequenced in a study of T cell responses to AZD1222 COVID-19 vaccine. Profiling relied on immunoSEQ multiplex PCR, and the TCRdb table lists in-frame clones only, not all of them. This table has roughly 65,000 clones, about nine tenths appearing once. Specimen: peripheral blood, collected on day 0 of AZD1222 vaccination. The receptors stem from an adult in good health. Each CDR3 is given with its conserved first and last residue. The order of the fields is CDR3 protein, CDR3 DNA, D gene, V gene, J gene, clone size. D genes are given only for firm matches. Size tells how often a clone was seen (once, few, many) or the class of an expanded clone, and some rows leave it out.

cdr3_aa: CASSDKMNTEAFF
cdr3_nt: TGTGCCAGCAGTGACAAAATGAACACTGAAGCTTTCTTT
d_call: -
v_call: TRBV6-1
j_call: TRBJ1-1
clone_size: -

cdr3_aa: CASSVRQVHSGNTIYF
cdr3_nt: TGTGCCAGCAGTGTAAGACAGGTGCACTCTGGAAACACCATATATTTT
d_call: -
v_call: TRBV28
j_call: TRBJ1-3
clone_size: -

cdr3_aa: CASSLALGTSVQETQYF
cdr3_nt: TGTGCCAGCAGCTTAGCCTTGGGGACTAGCGTCCAAGAGACCCAGTACTTC
d_call: TRBD2
v_call: TRBV7-9
j_call: TRBJ2-5
clone_size: -

cdr3_aa: CASNPGTSGSNEQFF
cdr3_nt: TGTGCCAGCAACCCCGGGACTAGCGGGAGCAATGAGCAGTTCTTC
d_call: TRBD2
v_call: TRBV6-5
j_call: TRBJ2-1
clone_size: -

cdr3_aa: CASSKGDRGDTEAFF
cdr3_nt: TGTGCCAGCAGCAAAGGGGACAGGGGGGACACTGAAGCTTTCTTT
d_call: -
v_call: TRBV21-1
j_call: TRBJ1-1
clone_size: -

cdr3_aa: CASSPGLAGGREQFF
cdr3_nt: TGCGCCAGCAGCCCAGGACTAGCGGGAGGGAGGGAGCAGTTCTTC
d_call: TRBD2
v_call: TRBV4-1
j_call: TRBJ2-1
clone_size: -

cdr3_aa: CASSRLVANYGYTF
cdr3_nt: TGTGCCAGCAGCCGTCTAGTAGCTAACTATGGCTACACCTTC
d_call: -
v_call: TRBV14
j_call: TRBJ1-2
clone_size: -

cdr3_aa: CASSQGALGQQYF
cdr3_nt: TGTGCCAGCAGCCAGGGGGCGCTGGGACAGCAGTACTTC
d_call: -
v_call: TRBV4-2
j_call: TRBJ2-7
clone_size: -

cdr3_aa: CASATGRGSYNSPLHF
cdr3_nt: TGTGCCAGCGCAACAGGGAGAGGTTCCTATAATTCACCCCTCCACTTT
d_call: -
v_call: TRBV5-8
j_call: TRBJ1-6
clone_size: -

cdr3_aa: CASTSHRINSPLHF
cdr3_nt: TGTGCCAGCACCTCTCACAGGATTAATTCACCCCTCCACTTT
d_call: -
v_call: TRBV11-2
j_call: TRBJ1-6
clone_size: once

cdr3_aa: CASSLRAVYNEQFF
cdr3_nt: TGTGCCAGCAGCTTGCGGGCAGTTTACAATGAGCAGTTCTTC
d_call: -
v_call: TRBV5-4
j_call: TRBJ2-1
clone_size: once

cdr3_aa: CASTSEASEIYNEQFF
cdr3_nt: TGTGCCAGCACCTCGGAGGCTAGCGAGATTTACAATGAGCAGTTCTTC
d_call: -
v_call: TRBV27
j_call: TRBJ2-1
clone_size: once

cdr3_aa: CASRSAGGADTQYF
cdr3_nt: TGCGCCAGCAGGTCAGCGGGAGGGGCAGATACGCAGTATTTT
d_call: TRBD2
v_call: TRBV4-1
j_call: TRBJ2-3
clone_size: -

cdr3_aa: CASTGTGNRGYTF
cdr3_nt: TGTGCCAGCACTGGGACAGGAAACCGTGGCTACACCTTC
d_call: TRBD1
v_call: TRBV7-9
j_call: TRBJ1-2
clone_size: -

cdr3_aa: CASSLTRLAKNIQYF
cdr3_nt: TGTGCCAGCAGTTTAACGCGGCTAGCCAAAAACATTCAGTACTTC
d_call: -
v_call: TRBV27
j_call: TRBJ2-4
clone_size: once

cdr3_aa: CASSEDRGRVNEQFF
cdr3_nt: TGTGCCAGCAGTGAAGACAGGGGAAGGGTCAATGAGCAGTTCTTC
d_call: TRBD1
v_call: TRBV6-1
j_call: TRBJ2-1
clone_size: -

cdr3_aa: CASSLTSGSTDTQYF
cdr3_nt: TGTGCCAGCAGCTTAACTAGCGGGAGCACAGATACGCAGTATTTT
d_call: TRBD2
v_call: TRBV7-9
j_call: TRBJ2-3
clone_size: -

cdr3_aa: CASSALSLSYNEQFF
cdr3_nt: TGTGCCAGCAGCGCCCTCAGCCTCTCCTACAATGAGCAGTTCTTC
d_call: -
v_call: TRBV2
j_call: TRBJ2-1
clone_size: once

cdr3_aa: CASSLYLAGSNEQFF
cdr3_nt: TGCGCCAGCAGCTTGTACCTAGCGGGAAGTAATGAGCAGTTCTTC
d_call: TRBD2
v_call: TRBV5-1
j_call: TRBJ2-1
clone_size: -

cdr3_aa: CASSTAAGGEHDEQFF
cdr3_nt: TGTGCCAGCAGTACCGCGGCAGGGGGGGAACACGATGAGCAGTTCTTC
d_call: -
v_call: TRBV6-4
j_call: TRBJ2-1
clone_size: -

cdr3_aa: CASSPGPGYEQYF
cdr3_nt: TGTGCCAGCAGCCCCGGCCCCGGCTACGAGCAGTACTTC
d_call: -
v_call: TRBV7-3
j_call: TRBJ2-7
clone_size: -

cdr3_aa: CASSDHGLAGRETQYF
cdr3_nt: TGTGCCAGCAGTGATCACGGACTAGCGGGACGGGAGACCCAGTACTTC
d_call: TRBD2
v_call: TRBV2
j_call: TRBJ2-5
clone_size: -

cdr3_aa: CASMGWELGTDTQYF
cdr3_nt: TGTGCCAGCATGGGGTGGGAGCTGGGCACAGATACGCAGTATTTT
d_call: -
v_call: TRBV25-1
j_call: TRBJ2-3
clone_size: -

cdr3_aa: CASSSRTGYSNQPQHF
cdr3_nt: TGTGCCAGTAGTTCGAGGACAGGGTATAGCAATCAGCCCCAGCATTTT
d_call: TRBD1
v_call: TRBV19
j_call: TRBJ1-5
clone_size: -

cdr3_aa: CSAPRVNEAFF
cdr3_nt: TGCAGTGCCCCAAGGGTGAATGAAGCTTTCTTT
d_call: -
v_call: TRBV20-1
j_call: TRBJ1-1
clone_size: -

cdr3_aa: CASSPAGKSYGYTF
cdr3_nt: TGTGCCAGCAGCCCAGCCGGCAAGAGCTATGGCTACACCTTC
d_call: -
v_call: TRBV5-6
j_call: TRBJ1-2
clone_size: -

cdr3_aa: CASSLGERSGSPEAFF
cdr3_nt: TGTGCCAGTAGTCTAGGTGAACGGTCGGGGAGCCCTGAAGCTTTCTTT
d_call: -
v_call: TRBV19
j_call: TRBJ1-1
clone_size: -

cdr3_aa: CASSLQGAGELFF
cdr3_nt: TGTGCCAGCAGCTTACAGGGGGCCGGGGAGCTGTTTTTT
d_call: TRBD1
v_call: TRBV7-3
j_call: TRBJ2-2
clone_size: -

cdr3_aa: CASSVQGENTIYF
cdr3_nt: TGTGCCAGCAGCGTACAGGGAGAAAACACCATATATTTT
d_call: -
v_call: TRBV7-9
j_call: TRBJ1-3
clone_size: once

cdr3_aa: CASCASGISYNEQFF
cdr3_nt: TGTGCCAGCTGCGCTAGCGGGATCTCCTACAATGAGCAGTTCTTC
d_call: TRBD2
v_call: TRBV6-5
j_call: TRBJ2-1
clone_size: -

cdr3_aa: CASSPSGSYTDTQYF
cdr3_nt: TGTGCCAGCAGCCCGAGCGGGAGCTACACAGATACGCAGTATTTT
d_call: TRBD2
v_call: TRBV13
j_call: TRBJ2-3
clone_size: -

cdr3_aa: CASSGQGIREKLFF
cdr3_nt: TGTGCCAGCAGCGGACAGGGGATTCGAGAAAAACTGTTTTTT
d_call: TRBD1
v_call: TRBV7-2
j_call: TRBJ1-4
clone_size: -

cdr3_aa: CASSIGQGATSGYGYTF
cdr3_nt: TGTGCCAGTAGTATCGGACAGGGGGCGACTTCAGGCTATGGCTACACCTTC
d_call: TRBD1
v_call: TRBV19
j_call: TRBJ1-2
clone_size: -

cdr3_aa: CASRAGQGSNEKLFF
cdr3_nt: TGTGCCAGCAGGGCTGGACAGGGTTCTAATGAAAAACTGTTTTTT
d_call: TRBD1
v_call: TRBV28
j_call: TRBJ1-4
clone_size: -

cdr3_aa: CASSQVSAGLAGVGGYEQYF
cdr3_nt: TGTGCCAGCAGCCAAGTATCGGCGGGACTAGCGGGAGTGGGGGGCTACGAGCAGTACTTC
d_call: TRBD2
v_call: TRBV4-2
j_call: TRBJ2-7
clone_size: -

cdr3_aa: CAIGSRTEQFF
cdr3_nt: TGTGCCATCGGCAGCCGGACGGAGCAGTTCTTC
d_call: -
v_call: TRBV10-3
j_call: TRBJ2-1
clone_size: -

cdr3_aa: CASSYRDRANQPQHF
cdr3_nt: TGTGCCAGCAGTTACCGGGACAGGGCTAATCAGCCCCAGCATTTT
d_call: TRBD1
v_call: TRBV5-8
j_call: TRBJ1-5
clone_size: once

cdr3_aa: CASRSRVPDTQYF
cdr3_nt: TGTGCCAGCAGAAGCAGGGTCCCAGATACGCAGTATTTT
d_call: -
v_call: TRBV6-5
j_call: TRBJ2-3
clone_size: -

cdr3_aa: CASSPPDRGRDTEAFF
cdr3_nt: TGTGCCAGCAGCCCACCGGACAGGGGGCGGGACACTGAAGCTTTCTTT
d_call: TRBD1
v_call: TRBV3-1/TRBV3-2
j_call: TRBJ1-1
clone_size: -

cdr3_aa: CASSQPGPTSSYEQYF
cdr3_nt: TGTGCCAGCAGCCAGCCGGGACCAACGAGCTCCTACGAGCAGTACTTC
d_call: -
v_call: TRBV4-2
j_call: TRBJ2-7
clone_size: -

cdr3_aa: CASSARTGARGNTIYF
cdr3_nt: TGTGCCAGCAGTGCACGAACAGGGGCGCGTGGAAACACCATATATTTT
d_call: TRBD1
v_call: TRBV27
j_call: TRBJ1-3
clone_size: -

cdr3_aa: CASGPRLVVEQETQYF
cdr3_nt: TGTGCCAGCGGACCGCGACTAGTTGTTGAACAAGAGACCCAGTACTTC
d_call: -
v_call: TRBV5-3
j_call: TRBJ2-5
clone_size: -